This T cell receptor (beta chain) was sequenced for a study of response to subunit inactivated influenza vaccine. Regarding the study as a whole: Each seasonal influenza vaccination, the authors suggested, recruits few new T cells.

The CDR3 consists of 14 residues. Germline CDR1 LGHDT, CDR2 YNNKEL (reference sequence). Losses at the gene ends were 1 base for V and 8 bases for J; bases not matched to a gene: 3. TCRdb called the RT-PCR reads again in MiXCR, with one record for every CDR3 protein. Of 550,000 to 650,000 distinct CDR3 sequences in the sample, around 11% were seen once. This clonotype was detected only once. Its antigen is undetermined. Material: PBMCs from blood, obtained on the day of vaccination. The gene calls are TRBV3-1 and TRBJ2-1, with TRBD2 matching 9 bases. This clonotype was obtained from a man aged 45-65 years who received an inactivated influenza vaccine. The CDR3 is CASSQGLAAYEQFF. Written as DNA, the CDR3 is TGTGCCAGCAGCCAAGGACTAGCGGCATATGAGCAGTTCTTC.